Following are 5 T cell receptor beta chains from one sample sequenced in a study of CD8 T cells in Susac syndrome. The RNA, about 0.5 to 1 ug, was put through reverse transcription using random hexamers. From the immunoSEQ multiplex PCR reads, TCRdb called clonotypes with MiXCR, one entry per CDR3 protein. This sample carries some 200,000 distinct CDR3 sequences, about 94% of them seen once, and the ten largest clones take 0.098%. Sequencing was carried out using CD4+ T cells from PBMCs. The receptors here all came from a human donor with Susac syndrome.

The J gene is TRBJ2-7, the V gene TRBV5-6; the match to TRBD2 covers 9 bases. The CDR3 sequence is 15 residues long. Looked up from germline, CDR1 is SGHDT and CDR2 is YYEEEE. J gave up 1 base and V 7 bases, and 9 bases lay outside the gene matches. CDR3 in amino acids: CASHVLLAGSYEQYF. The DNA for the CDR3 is TGTGCCAGCCACGTGTTGCTAGCGGGGTCCTACGAGCAGTACTTC.

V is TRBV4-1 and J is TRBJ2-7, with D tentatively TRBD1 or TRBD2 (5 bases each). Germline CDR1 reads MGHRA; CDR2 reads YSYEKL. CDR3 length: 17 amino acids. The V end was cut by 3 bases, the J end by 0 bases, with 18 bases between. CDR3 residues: CASSQGPHAGTSYEQYF. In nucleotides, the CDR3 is TGCGCCAGCAGCCAGGGGCCACACGCCGGGACCTCCTACGAGCAGTACTTC.

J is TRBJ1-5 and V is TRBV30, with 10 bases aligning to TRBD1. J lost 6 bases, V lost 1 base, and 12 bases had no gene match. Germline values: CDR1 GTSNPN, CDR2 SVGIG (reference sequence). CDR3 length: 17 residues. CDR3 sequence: CAWSAVAMTGGGQPQHF. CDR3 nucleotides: TGTGCCTGGAGTGCTGTCGCTATGACAGGGGGCGGTCAGCCCCAGCATTTT.

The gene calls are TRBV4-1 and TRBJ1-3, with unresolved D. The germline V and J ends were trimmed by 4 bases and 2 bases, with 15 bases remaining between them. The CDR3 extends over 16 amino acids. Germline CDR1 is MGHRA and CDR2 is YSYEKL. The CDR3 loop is CASSLGLSGAGNTIYF. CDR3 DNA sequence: TGCGCCAGCAGCCTTGGGCTGTCAGGAGCTGGAAACACCATATATTTT.

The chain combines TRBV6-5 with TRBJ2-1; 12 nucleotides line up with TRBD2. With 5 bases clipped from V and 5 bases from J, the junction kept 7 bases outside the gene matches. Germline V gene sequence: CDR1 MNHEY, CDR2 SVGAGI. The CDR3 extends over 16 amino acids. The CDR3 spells CASSNLAGGPHNEQFF. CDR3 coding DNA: TGTGCCAGCAGTAACCTAGCGGGGGGGCCCCACAATGAGCAGTTCTTC.